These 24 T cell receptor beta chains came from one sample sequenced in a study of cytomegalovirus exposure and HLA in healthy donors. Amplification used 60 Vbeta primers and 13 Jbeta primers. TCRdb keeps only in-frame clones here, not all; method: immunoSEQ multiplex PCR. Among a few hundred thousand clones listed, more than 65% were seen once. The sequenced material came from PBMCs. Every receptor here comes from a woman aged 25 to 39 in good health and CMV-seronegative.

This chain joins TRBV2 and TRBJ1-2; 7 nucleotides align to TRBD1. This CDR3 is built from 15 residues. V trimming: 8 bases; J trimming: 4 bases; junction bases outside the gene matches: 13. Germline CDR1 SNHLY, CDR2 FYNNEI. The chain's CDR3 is CASLPRDSIRYGYTF. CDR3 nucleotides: TGTGCCAGCCTCCCCCGGGACAGCATTCGCTATGGCTACACCTTC.

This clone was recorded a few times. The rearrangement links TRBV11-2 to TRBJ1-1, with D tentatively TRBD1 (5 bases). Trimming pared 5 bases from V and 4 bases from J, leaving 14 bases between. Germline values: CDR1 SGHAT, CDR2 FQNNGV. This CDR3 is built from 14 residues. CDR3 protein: CASSTAGGSTEAFF. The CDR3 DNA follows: TGTGCCAGCAGCACGGCGGGGGGTTCCACTGAAGCTTTCTTT.

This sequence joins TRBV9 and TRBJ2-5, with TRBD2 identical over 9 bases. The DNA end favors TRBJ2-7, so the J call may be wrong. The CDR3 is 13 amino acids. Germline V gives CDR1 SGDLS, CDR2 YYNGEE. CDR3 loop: CASNSGGGNEQYF. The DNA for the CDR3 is TGTGCCAGTAATAGCGGGGGAGGGAACGAGCAGTACTTC.

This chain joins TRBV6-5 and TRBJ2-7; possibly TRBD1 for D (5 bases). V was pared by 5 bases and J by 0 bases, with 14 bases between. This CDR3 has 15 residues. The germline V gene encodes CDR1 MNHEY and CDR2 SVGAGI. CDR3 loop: CASSPPQASSYEQYF. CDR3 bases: TGTGCCAGCAGTCCTCCACAGGCAAGCTCCTACGAGCAGTACTTC.

This CDR3 reads CAITARQENTEAFF. The CDR3 region has the DNA TGTGCCATCACCGCGAGACAAGAGAACACTGAAGCTTTCTTT. The chain carries TRBV10-3 and TRBJ1-1; D remains unclear. The germline V gene has CDR1 ENHRY and CDR2 SYGVKD. V dropped 7 bases and J dropped 1 base, with 13 bases sitting between them. The CDR3 is 14 residues long.

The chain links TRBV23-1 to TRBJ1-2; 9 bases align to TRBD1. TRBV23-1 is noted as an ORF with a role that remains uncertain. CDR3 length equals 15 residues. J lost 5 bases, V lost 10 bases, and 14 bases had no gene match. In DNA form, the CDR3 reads TGCGCCAACATTCCTCCGGGACAGGGAACTTATGGCTACACCTTC. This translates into CANIPPGQGTYGYTF.

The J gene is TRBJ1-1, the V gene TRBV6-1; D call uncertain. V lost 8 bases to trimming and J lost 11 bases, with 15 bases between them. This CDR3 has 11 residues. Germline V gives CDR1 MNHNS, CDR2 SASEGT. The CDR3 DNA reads TGTGCCAGCGAAAAGGGAAGAGGGGCTTTCTTT. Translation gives CASEKGRGAFF.

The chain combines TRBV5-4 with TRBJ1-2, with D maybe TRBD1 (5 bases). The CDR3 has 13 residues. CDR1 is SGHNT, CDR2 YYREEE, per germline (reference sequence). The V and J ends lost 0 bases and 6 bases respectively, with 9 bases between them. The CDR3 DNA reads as TGTGCCAGCAGCTTGGATAGGGGCCATGGCTACACCTTC. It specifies CASSLDRGHGYTF.

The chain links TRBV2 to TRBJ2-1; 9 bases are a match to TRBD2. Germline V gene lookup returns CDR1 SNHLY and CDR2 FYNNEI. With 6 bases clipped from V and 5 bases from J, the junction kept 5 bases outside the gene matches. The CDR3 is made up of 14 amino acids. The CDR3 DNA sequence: TGTGCCAGCAGAGGGCTAGCGGGACACAATGAGCAGTTCTTC. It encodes CASRGLAGHNEQFF.

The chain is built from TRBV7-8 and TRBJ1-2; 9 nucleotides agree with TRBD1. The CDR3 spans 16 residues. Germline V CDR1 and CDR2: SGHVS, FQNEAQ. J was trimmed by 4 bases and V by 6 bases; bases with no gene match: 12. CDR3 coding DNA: TGTGCCAGCAGACAGGGGGCGGGGGCGCAGATCTATGGCTACACCTTC. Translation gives CASRQGAGAQIYGYTF. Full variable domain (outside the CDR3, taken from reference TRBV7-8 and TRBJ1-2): GAGVSQSPRYKVAKRGQDVALRCDPISGHVSLFWYQQALGQGPEFLTYFQNEAQLDKSGLPSDRFFAERPEGSVSTLKIQRTQQEDSAVYLCASRQGAGAQIYGYTFGSGTRLTVV.

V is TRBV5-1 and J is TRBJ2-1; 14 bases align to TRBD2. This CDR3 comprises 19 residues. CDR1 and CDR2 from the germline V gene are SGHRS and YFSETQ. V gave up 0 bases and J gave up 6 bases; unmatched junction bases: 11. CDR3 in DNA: TGCGCCAGCAGCTTGGCCACTCAACTAGGGACTAGCGGGAGCAATGAGCAGTTCTTC. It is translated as CASSLATQLGTSGSNEQFF. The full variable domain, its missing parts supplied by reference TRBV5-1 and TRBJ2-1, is KAGVTQTPRYLIKTRGQQVTLSCSPISGHRSVSWYQQTPGQGLQFLFEYFSETQRNKGNFPGRFSGRQFSNSRSEMNVSTLELGDSALYLCASSLATQLGTSGSNEQFFGPGTRLTVL.

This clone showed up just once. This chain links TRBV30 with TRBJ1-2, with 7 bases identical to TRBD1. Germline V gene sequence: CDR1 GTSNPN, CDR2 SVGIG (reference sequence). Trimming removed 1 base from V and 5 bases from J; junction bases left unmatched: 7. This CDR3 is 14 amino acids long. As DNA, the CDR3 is TGTGCCTGGAGTGCCGACAGGGCCCTTTATGGCTACACCTTC. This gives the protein CAWSADRALYGYTF.

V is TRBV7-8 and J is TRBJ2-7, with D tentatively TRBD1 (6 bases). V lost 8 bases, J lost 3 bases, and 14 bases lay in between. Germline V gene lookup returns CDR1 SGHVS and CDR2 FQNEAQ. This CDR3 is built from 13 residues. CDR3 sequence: CASVGTPYYEQYF. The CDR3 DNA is TGTGCCAGCGTGGGGACACCCTACTACGAGCAGTACTTC. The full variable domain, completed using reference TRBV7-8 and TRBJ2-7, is GAGVSQSPRYKVAKRGQDVALRCDPISGHVSLFWYQQALGQGPEFLTYFQNEAQLDKSGLPSDRFFAERPEGSVSTLKIQRTQQEDSAVYLCASVGTPYYEQYFGPGTRLTVT.

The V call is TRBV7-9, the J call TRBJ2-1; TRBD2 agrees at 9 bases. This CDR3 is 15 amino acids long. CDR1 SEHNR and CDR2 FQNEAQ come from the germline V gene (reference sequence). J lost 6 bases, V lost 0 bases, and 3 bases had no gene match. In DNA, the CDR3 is TGTGCCAGCAGCTTAGCGGGACTAGCCTCCAATGAGCAGTTCTTC. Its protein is CASSLAGLASNEQFF.

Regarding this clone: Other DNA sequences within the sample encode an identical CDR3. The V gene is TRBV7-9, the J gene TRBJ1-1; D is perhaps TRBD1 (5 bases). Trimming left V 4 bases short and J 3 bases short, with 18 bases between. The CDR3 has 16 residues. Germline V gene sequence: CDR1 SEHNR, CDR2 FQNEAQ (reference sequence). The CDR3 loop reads CASSSLGEGGDTEAFF. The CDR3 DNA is TGTGCCAGCAGCTCCTTGGGGGAGGGAGGTGACACTGAAGCTTTCTTT.

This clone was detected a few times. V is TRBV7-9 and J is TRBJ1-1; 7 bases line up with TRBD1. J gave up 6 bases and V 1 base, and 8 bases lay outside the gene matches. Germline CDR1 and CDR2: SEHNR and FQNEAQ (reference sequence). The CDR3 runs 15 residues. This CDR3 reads CASSLVVRGASEAFF. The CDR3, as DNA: TGTGCCAGCAGCTTAGTGGTCAGGGGGGCCTCTGAAGCTTTCTTT.

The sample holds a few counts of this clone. The CDR3 region is CASSLAARYEQYF. The CDR3 coding sequence is TGTGCCAGCAGTCTGGCGGCCCGGTACGAGCAGTACTTC. The chain uses TRBV6-5 and TRBJ2-7; no reliable D call. The V gene lost 5 bases and the J gene lost 4 bases, with 12 bases spanning the gap. Germline-derived CDR1 and CDR2 are MNHEY and SVGAGI. This CDR3 is built from 13 residues.

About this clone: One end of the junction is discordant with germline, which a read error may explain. The CDR3 DNA is TGTGCCAGTAGTATTCAAGGGACAGATATGCAGTATTTT. Translation: CASSIQGTDMQYF. This rearrangement joins TRBV19 to TRBJ2-3, with 7 bases fitting TRBD1. The CDR3 loop spans 13 amino acids. Germline CDR1 reads LNHDA; CDR2 reads SQIVND (reference sequence).

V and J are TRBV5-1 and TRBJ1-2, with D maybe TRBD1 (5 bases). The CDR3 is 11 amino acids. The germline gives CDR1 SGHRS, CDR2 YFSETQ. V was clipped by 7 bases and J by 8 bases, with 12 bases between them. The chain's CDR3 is CASGGIGGYTF. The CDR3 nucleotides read TGCGCCAGCGGGGGGATCGGCGGCTACACCTTC.

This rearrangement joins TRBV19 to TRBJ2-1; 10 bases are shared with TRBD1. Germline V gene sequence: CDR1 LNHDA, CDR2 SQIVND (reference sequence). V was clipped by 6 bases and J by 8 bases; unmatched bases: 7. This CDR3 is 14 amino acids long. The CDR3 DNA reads TGTGCCAGTAGGGCCCGGGACAGGGGTGATGAGCAGTTCTTC. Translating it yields CASRARDRGDEQFF.

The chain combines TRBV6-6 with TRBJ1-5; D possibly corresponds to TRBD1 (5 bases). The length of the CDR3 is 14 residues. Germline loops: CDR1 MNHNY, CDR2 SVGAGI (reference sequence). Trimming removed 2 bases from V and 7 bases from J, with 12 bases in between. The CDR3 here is CASSYTGGDQPQHF. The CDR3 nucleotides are TGTGCCAGCAGTTACACGGGGGGGGACCAGCCCCAGCATTTT.

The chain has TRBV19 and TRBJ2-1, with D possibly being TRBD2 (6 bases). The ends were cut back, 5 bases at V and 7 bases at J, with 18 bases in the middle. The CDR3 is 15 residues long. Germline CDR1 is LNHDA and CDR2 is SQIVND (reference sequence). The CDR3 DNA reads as TGTGCCAGTAGTCCAGCGCGGGGAGCATGGAATGAGCAGTTCTTC. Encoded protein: CASSPARGAWNEQFF.

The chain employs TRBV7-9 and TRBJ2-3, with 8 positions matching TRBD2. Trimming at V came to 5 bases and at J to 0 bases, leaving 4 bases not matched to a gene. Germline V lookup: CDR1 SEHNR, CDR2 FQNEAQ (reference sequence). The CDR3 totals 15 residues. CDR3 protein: CASSPTGGSTDTQYF. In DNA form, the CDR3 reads TGTGCCAGCAGCCCCACGGGGGGGAGCACAGATACGCAGTATTTT.

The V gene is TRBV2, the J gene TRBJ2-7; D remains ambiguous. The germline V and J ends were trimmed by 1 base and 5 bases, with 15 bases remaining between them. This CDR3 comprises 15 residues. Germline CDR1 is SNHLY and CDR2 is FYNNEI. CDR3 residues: CASSEGDLQPDEQYF. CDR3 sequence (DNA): TGTGCCAGCAGTGAAGGTGACTTACAACCCGACGAGCAGTACTTC.